These 15 T cell receptor beta chains were sequenced from one sample in a study of graft-versus-host responses after intestinal transplantation. Method: immunoSEQ multiplex PCR; TCRdb's copy keeps in-frame clones and lacks some. The repertoire includes about 12,000 clones, more than 85% of them detected once, and approximately 4% sits in the top ten. The material sequenced was PBMCs, taken around 3 years after intestinal transplantation. The receptors were gathered from a human patient who received an intestinal transplant, so some T cells may come from the graft donor.

The rearrangement joins TRBV19 to TRBJ2-5; 7 bases are a match to TRBD2. Trimming cost V 7 bases and J 2 bases; bases outside gene matches: 13. The CDR3 runs to 16 residues. CDR1 is LNHDA, CDR2 SQIVND, per germline (reference sequence). The CDR3, as DNA: TGTGCCAGTACCCCAACGGGCGGGGGTGGGCAAGAGACCCAGTACTTC. As protein: CASTPTGGGGQETQYF.

This chain links TRBV11-1 with TRBJ1-1, with D maybe TRBD1 (5 bases). CDR3 length equals 12 residues. V was shortened by 2 bases and J by 5 bases, with 6 bases between the two germline ends. The germline V gene encodes CDR1 SGHAT and CDR2 FQDESV (reference sequence). CDR3 bases: TGTGCCAGCAGCTTACAGGGTACTGAAGCTTTCTTT. Translation gives CASSLQGTEAFF.

The chain carries TRBV29-1 and TRBJ2-2; the match to TRBD1 covers 7 bases. CDR1 and CDR2 from the germline V gene are SQVTM and ANQGSEA. The CDR3 consists of 13 residues. V lost 6 bases to trimming and J lost 2 bases; unmatched junction nucleotides: 3. CDR3 in amino acids: CSVGQRNTGELFF. In DNA form, the CDR3 reads TGCAGCGTGGGACAGAGAAACACCGGGGAGCTGTTTTTT.

This clone was detected once. This chain links TRBV9 with TRBJ1-1, with a weak D call TRBD1 (5 bases). CDR3 length: 13 residues. Germline CDR1 is SGDLS and CDR2 is YYNGEE. V dropped 3 bases and J dropped 7 bases, with 13 bases sitting between them. Written as DNA, the CDR3 is TGTGCCAGCAGCGCCGGAGGGGAGGATGAAGCTTTCTTT. Encoded protein: CASSAGGEDEAFF.

This chain uses TRBV5-1 with TRBJ2-3, with no clear D. Between the trimmed V and J ends, which lost 4 bases and 0 bases, there was a span of 9 bases. CDR1 is SGHRS, CDR2 YFSETQ, per germline. The CDR3 extends over 14 amino acids. DNA of the CDR3: TGCGCCAGCAGCCCACCATCTAGCACAGATACGCAGTATTTT. Translation: CASSPPSSTDTQYF.

The CDR3 DNA sequence: TGTGCCAGCAGCACCCGGGACACGCCCTACGAGCAGTACTTC. Translated, it gives CASSTRDTPYEQYF. The chain employs TRBV5-4 and TRBJ2-7; possible D gene TRBD1, 6 bases. The V gene's germline CDR1 is SGHNT and CDR2 YYREEE (reference sequence). The CDR3 consists of 14 residues. V was pared by 4 bases and J by 2 bases, with 13 bases between.

This chain joins TRBV4-1 and TRBJ1-6; TRBD1 matches at 9 bases. The CDR3 covers 14 residues. In germline, CDR1 is MGHRA, CDR2 YSYEKL. The V and J ends lost 4 bases and 7 bases, in that order; junction bases with no gene match: 2. This CDR3 is CASSPGTGNSPLHF. The CDR3 bases are TGCGCCAGCAGCCCCGGGACAGGGAATTCACCCCTCCACTTT.

The chain uses TRBV18 and TRBJ1-5; D call uncertain. Germline V gene lookup returns CDR1 KGHSH and CDR2 LQKENI. Trimming pared 5 bases from V and 6 bases from J, leaving 11 bases between. There are 13 residues in the CDR3. CDR3 in amino acids: CASSRTLGQPQHF. The DNA for the CDR3 is TGTGCCAGCTCAAGGACGTTGGGTCAGCCCCAGCATTTT. The full variable domain, in which reference TRBV18 and TRBJ1-5 provide the parts outside the CDR3, is NAGVMQNPRHLVRRRGQEARLRCSPMKGHSHVYWYRQLPEEGLKFMVYLQKENIIDESGMPKERFSAEFPKEGPSILRIQQVVRGDSAAYFCASSRTLGQPQHFGDGTRLSIL.

This clone was detected a few times. The V call is TRBV7-2, the J call TRBJ1-6, with a tentative D call TRBD1 (6 bases). The CDR3 is 14 amino acids. Germline loops: CDR1 SGHTA, CDR2 FQGNSA. The V and J ends lost 5 bases and 14 bases respectively, with 19 bases between them. The CDR3: CASSPTDGQGTLHF. In DNA, the CDR3 is TGTGCCAGCAGCCCAACGGACGGGCAGGGGACCCTCCACTTT.

The V call is TRBV5-6, the J call TRBJ2-1; TRBD2 agrees at 7 bases. V shed 4 bases, J shed 6 bases, and the junction held 13 bases outside the gene matches. The CDR3 consists of 16 residues. The germline V gene encodes CDR1 SGHDT and CDR2 YYEEEE. The CDR3 DNA follows: TGTGCCAGCAGCCTCCGCATTGGACTAGGATCCAATGAGCAGTTCTTC. Protein sequence: CASSLRIGLGSNEQFF.

Only one count was recorded for this clone. The chain carries TRBV19 and TRBJ2-7; D not resolved. V lost 0 bases and J 6 bases, leaving 6 bases between the germline ends. Germline V gene lookup returns CDR1 LNHDA and CDR2 SQIVND (reference sequence). CDR3 length: 12 amino acids. The CDR3 bases are TGTGCCAGTAGTATAGATCTGGTCGAGCAGTACTTC. Translating gives CASSIDLVEQYF.

The chain links TRBV18 to TRBJ1-1, with TRBD1 as a possible D gene (6 bases). The CDR3 sequence is 14 residues long. Germline assignment: CDR1 KGHSH and CDR2 LQKENI. V was cut by 3 bases and J by 7 bases, with 15 bases left in between. The CDR3 is CASSPAGGKGEAFF. The CDR3 bases are TGTGCCAGCTCACCGGCGGGGGGCAAGGGTGAAGCTTTCTTT.

J is TRBJ2-5 and V is TRBV12-5; 8 positions match TRBD2. Per germline, CDR1 LGHNT and CDR2 FRNRAP. This CDR3 is built from 13 residues. The ends lost 7 bases at V and 5 bases at J; junction bases unmatched: 6. The CDR3 is CASVRGERETQYF. The DNA for the CDR3 is TGTGCTAGTGTGCGGGGGGAGAGGGAGACCCAGTACTTC.

V and J are TRBV7-3 and TRBJ1-6, with D perhaps matching TRBD1 (6 bases). Germline V CDR1 and CDR2: SGHTA, FQGTGA. V gave up 5 bases and J gave up 2 bases, with 13 bases separating them. This CDR3 has 16 amino acids. CDR3 nucleotides: TGTGCCAGCAGCCCCCAGGGGCCAACCTATAATTCACCCCTCCACTTT. Translating gives CASSPQGPTYNSPLHF. Looking up the rest from reference TRBV7-3 and TRBJ1-6 gives the full variable domain: GAGVSQTPSNKVTEKGKYVELRCDPISGHTALYWYRQSLGQGPEFLIYFQGTGAADDSGLPNDRFFAVRPEGSVSTLKIQRTERGDSAVYLCASSPQGPTYNSPLHFGNGTRLTVT.

This rearrangement joins TRBV6-4 to TRBJ1-1, with D perhaps matching TRBD1 (6 bases). The germline CDR1 and CDR2 sequences are MRHNA and SNTAGT. V lost 6 bases, J lost 4 bases, and 12 bases lay in between. This CDR3 has 13 amino acids. The CDR3 reads CASRKQGGTEAFF. CDR3 coding DNA: TGTGCCAGCAGGAAACAGGGCGGCACTGAAGCTTTCTTT.